This T cell receptor (beta chain) comes out of a study of control samples from healthy donors and cancer patients. The table came from immunoSEQ multiplex PCR; TCRdb's copy has only in-frame clones and leaves some out. The repertoire holds around 250,000 clones, with roughly four fifths as singletons. The CDR3 runs to 16 residues. Germline V gene sequence: CDR1 SGDLS, CDR2 YYNGEE. Trimming cost V 4 bases and J 0 bases; bases outside gene matches: 7. The chain couples TRBV9 to TRBJ2-1; 7 nucleotides match TRBD2. This receptor was obtained from a woman in her sixties or seventies with lung cancer. Sequencing was performed on PBMCs. The CDR3 loop is CASSKTSASSYNEQFF. The CDR3 region has the DNA TGTGCCAGCAGCAAAACTAGCGCAAGCTCCTACAATGAGCAGTTCTTC.